This T cell receptor beta chain was observed in a study of cytomegalovirus exposure and HLA in healthy donors. This clone was picked up a small number of times. Its antigen is not known. The PCR made use of 60 Vbeta and 13 Jbeta primers. Sequenced by immunoSEQ multiplex PCR; TCRdb stores in-frame clones only, minus some. This sample has some 65,000 clones, with 62% found just once. With V trimmed by 5 bases and J by 2 bases, 7 bases remained unmatched. The V gene's germline CDR1 is SGHNT and CDR2 YENEEA. The CDR3 is made up of 15 amino acids. Study-wide results and limits: Common viral pathogens seemed to be connected with several of the most significant clusters, according to a later analysis. Donors belonging to an Asian-associated ancestry cluster reportedly showed fewer N-insertions in productive TCRs than the approximately 680-donor mean, according to what a later analysis found.

Sequencing was performed on PBMCs. This chain connects TRBV11-3 to TRBJ2-7; 9 nucleotides agree with TRBD1. The sequence was obtained from a man under 40 in good health and CMV-seronegative. Here the CDR3 DNA reads TGTGCCAGCAGCAAAGCCGGGACAGGGACCTACGAGCAGTACTTC. Protein sequence: CASSKAGTGTYEQYF.